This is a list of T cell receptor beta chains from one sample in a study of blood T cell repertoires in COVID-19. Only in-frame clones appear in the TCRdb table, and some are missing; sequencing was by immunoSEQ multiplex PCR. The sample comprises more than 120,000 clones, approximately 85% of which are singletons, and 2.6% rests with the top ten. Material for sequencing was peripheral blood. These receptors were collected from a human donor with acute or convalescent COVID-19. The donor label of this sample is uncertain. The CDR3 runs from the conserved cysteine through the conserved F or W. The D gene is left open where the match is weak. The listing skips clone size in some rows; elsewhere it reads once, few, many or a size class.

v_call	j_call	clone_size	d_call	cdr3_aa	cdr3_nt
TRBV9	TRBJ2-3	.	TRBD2	CASSYSGGDTQYF	TGTGCCAGCAGCTATAGCGGGGGAGATACGCAGTATTTT
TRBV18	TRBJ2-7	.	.	CASSAGSYEQYF	TGTGCCAGCTCAGCGGGGAGCTACGAGCAGTACTTC
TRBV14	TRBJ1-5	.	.	CASSEGRNQPQHF	TGTGCCAGCAGCGAAGGGAGGAATCAGCCCCAGCATTTT
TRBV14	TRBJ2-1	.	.	CASSQSSYNEQFF	TGTGCCAGCAGCCAATCTAGCTACAATGAGCAGTTCTTC
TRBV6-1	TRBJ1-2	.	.	CASSVYLGRVDYGYTF	TGTGCCAGCAGTGTTTATTTGGGGAGGGTGGACTATGGCTACACCTTC
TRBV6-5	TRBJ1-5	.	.	CASSRDIYSNQPQHF	TGTGCCAGCAGTAGGGACATTTATAGCAATCAGCCCCAGCATTTT
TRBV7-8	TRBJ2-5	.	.	CASSPRSRETQYF	TGTGCCAGCAGCCCTAGAAGCCGGGAGACCCAGTACTTC
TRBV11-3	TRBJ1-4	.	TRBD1	CASSSGTGGTNEKLFF	TGTGCCAGCAGCTCCGGGACAGGGGGTACTAATGAAAAACTGTTTTTT
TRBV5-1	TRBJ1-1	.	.	CASRALPNTEAFF	TGCGCCAGCAGGGCTCTGCCGAACACTGAAGCTTTCTTT
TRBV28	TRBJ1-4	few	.	CASSSSGATNEKLFF	TGTGCCAGCAGTTCTTCAGGGGCAACTAATGAAAAACTGTTTTTT
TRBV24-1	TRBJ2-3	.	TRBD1	CATSDNRGSTDTQYF	TGTGCCACCAGTGATAACAGGGGTAGCACAGATACGCAGTATTTT
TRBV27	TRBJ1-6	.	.	CASSLSGQGSSYNSPLHF	TGTGCCAGCAGTTTATCAGGGCAGGGGAGCTCCTATAATTCACCCCTCCACTTT
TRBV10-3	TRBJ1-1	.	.	CASKTGKNTEAFF	TGTGCCTCGAAGACAGGAAAGAACACTGAAGCTTTCTTT
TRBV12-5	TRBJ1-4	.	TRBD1	CASGWIPGQGAVGEKLFF	TGTGCTAGTGGTTGGATTCCGGGACAGGGGGCCGTAGGTGAAAAACTGTTTTTT
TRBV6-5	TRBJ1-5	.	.	CASSPDSGNQPQHF	TGTGCCAGCAGTCCGGACTCAGGAAATCAGCCCCAGCATTTT
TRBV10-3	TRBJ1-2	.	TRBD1	CAIKVDRTYEGYTF	TGTGCCATCAAAGTGGACAGGACCTATGAAGGCTACACCTTC
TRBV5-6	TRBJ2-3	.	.	CASSLTPRLLTDTQYF	TGTGCCAGCAGCTTGACCCCCAGGTTACTCACAGATACGCAGTATTTT
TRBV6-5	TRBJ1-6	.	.	CASSYSSGRDSPLHF	TGTGCCAGCAGTTACTCGTCGGGAAGGGATTCACCCCTCCACTTT
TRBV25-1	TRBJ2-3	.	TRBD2	CASSLAGRQYGQYF	TGTGCCAGCAGTCTAGCGGGGAGACAGTACGGGCAGTATTTT
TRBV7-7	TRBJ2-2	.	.	CASSKQYTGELFF	TGTGCTAGCAGCAAACAGTACACCGGGGAGCTGTTTTTT